This TCR beta chain was observed in a study of T-cell reconstitution after alpha-beta-depleted transplantation in children. As it was prepared, the TCRbeta library received unique molecular identifiers. TCRdb independently ran MiXCR on the PCR reads; one entry per CDR3 protein. The sample shows about 480,000 distinct CDR3 sequences, roughly an eighth of them seen only once. Germline V gives CDR1 SNHLY, CDR2 FYNNEI. The CDR3 runs 15 residues. V gave up 6 bases and J gave up 0 bases, with 15 bases separating them. The sequence was obtained from a human donor who donated a stem cell graft to a child with combined immunodeficiency. The gene calls are TRBV2 and TRBJ2-7; D possibly corresponds to TRBD1 (6 bases). Sequenced material: PBMCs from the stem cell graft donor, taken from the stem cell graft. In nucleotides, the CDR3 is TGTGCCAGCAGCTATTTCAGGGGCCTCTCCTACGAGCAGTACTTC. Protein: CASSYFRGLSYEQYF.